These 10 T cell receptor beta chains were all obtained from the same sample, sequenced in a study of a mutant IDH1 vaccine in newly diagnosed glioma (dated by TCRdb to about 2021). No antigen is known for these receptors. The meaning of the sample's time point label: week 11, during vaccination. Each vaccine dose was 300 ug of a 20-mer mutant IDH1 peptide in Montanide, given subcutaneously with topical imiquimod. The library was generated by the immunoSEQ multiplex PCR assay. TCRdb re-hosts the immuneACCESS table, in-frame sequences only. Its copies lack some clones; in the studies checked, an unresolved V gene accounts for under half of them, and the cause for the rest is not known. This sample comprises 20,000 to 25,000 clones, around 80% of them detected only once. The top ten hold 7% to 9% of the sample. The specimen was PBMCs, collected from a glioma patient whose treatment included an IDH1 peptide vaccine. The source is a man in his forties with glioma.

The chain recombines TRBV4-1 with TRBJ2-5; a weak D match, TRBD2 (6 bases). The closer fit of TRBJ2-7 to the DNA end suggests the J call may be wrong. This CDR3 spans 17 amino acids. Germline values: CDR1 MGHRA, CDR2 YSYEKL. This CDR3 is CASSQDYLSGQAYEQYF. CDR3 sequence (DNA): TGCGCCAGCAGCCAAGATTACCTGAGCGGGCAGGCCTACGAGCAGTACTTC.

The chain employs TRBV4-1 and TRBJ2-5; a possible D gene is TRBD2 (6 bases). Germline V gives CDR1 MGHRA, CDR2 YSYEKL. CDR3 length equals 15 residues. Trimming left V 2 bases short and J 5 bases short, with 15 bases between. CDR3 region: CASSQPGLSGETQYF. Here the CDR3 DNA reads TGCGCCAGCAGCCAACCGGGACTCAGTGGGGAGACCCAGTACTTC.

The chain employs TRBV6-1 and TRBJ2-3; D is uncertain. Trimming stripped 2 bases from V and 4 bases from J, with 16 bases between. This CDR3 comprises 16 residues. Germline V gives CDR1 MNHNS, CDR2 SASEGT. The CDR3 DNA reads TGTGCCAGCAGTGAAAGCCCCCTCGGCAGTGCAGATACGCAGTATTTT. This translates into CASSESPLGSADTQYF.

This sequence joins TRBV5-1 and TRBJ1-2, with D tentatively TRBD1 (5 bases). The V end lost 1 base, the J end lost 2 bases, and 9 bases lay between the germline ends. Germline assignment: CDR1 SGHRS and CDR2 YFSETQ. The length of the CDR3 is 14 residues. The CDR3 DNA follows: TGCGCCAGCAGCTTGACACAGGCGAACTATGGCTACACCTTC. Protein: CASSLTQANYGYTF. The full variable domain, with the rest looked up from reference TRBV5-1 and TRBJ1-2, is KAGVTQTPRYLIKTRGQQVTLSCSPISGHRSVSWYQQTPGQGLQFLFEYFSETQRNKGNFPGRFSGRQFSNSRSEMNVSTLELGDSALYLCASSLTQANYGYTFGSGTRLTVV.

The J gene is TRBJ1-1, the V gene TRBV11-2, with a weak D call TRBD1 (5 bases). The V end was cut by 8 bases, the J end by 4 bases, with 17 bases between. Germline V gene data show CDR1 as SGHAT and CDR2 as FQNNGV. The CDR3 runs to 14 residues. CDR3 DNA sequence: TGTGCCAGCCTCCACAGTGTCGGGGGCACTGAAGCTTTCTTT. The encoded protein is CASLHSVGGTEAFF.

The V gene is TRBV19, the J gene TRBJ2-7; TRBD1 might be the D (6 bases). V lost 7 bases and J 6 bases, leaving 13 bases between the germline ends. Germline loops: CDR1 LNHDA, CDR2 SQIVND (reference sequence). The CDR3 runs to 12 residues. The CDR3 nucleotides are TGTGCCAGTAAACAGGGATTAGGCGAGCAGTACTTC. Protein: CASKQGLGEQYF.

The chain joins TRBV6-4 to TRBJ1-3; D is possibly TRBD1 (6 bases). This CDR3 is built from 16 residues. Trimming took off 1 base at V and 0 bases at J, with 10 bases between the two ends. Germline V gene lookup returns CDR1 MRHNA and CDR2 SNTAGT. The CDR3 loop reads CASSDFGTLSGNTIYF. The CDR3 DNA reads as TGTGCCAGCAGTGACTTCGGGACACTCTCTGGAAACACCATATATTTT.

CDR3 protein: CASSRRLAHEQFF. Here the CDR3 DNA reads TGTGCCAGCAGCCGCAGACTAGCGCATGAGCAGTTCTTC. V is TRBV11-3 and J is TRBJ2-1; TRBD2 matches at 8 bases. CDR3 length equals 13 residues. Germline V lookup: CDR1 SGHNT, CDR2 YENEEA. Trimming cost V 5 bases and J 8 bases; bases outside gene matches: 5. Combining the CDR3 with reference TRBV11-3 and TRBJ2-1 gives the whole variable domain EAGVVQSPRYKIIEKKQPVAFWCNPISGHNTLYWYLQNLGQGPELLIRYENEEAVDDSQLPKDRFSAERLKGVDSTLKIQPAELGDSAVYLCASSRRLAHEQFFGPGTRLTVL.

The CDR3 DNA reads TGTGCCAGCAGTTTTCGGGGATCAGCGAACACTGAAGCTTTCTTT. This gives the protein CASSFRGSANTEAFF. The rearrangement links TRBV27 to TRBJ1-1; D is ambiguous. Germline V gives CDR1 MNHEY, CDR2 SMNVEV (reference sequence). The CDR3 contains 15 residues. Trimming pared 3 bases from V and 1 base from J, leaving 12 bases between.

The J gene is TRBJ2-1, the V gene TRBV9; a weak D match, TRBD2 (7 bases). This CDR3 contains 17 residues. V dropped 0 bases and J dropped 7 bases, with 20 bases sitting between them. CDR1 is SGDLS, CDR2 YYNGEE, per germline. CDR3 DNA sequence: TGTGCCAGCAGCGTAGCTGCATTCTCTAGCGGACAGAATGAGCAGTTCTTC. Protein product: CASSVAAFSSGQNEQFF.